This is a list of T cell receptor beta chains from one sample in a study of identical twins. TCRdb called the 5' RACE reads again in MiXCR, with one record for every CDR3 protein. Of hundreds of thousands of distinct CDR3 sequences listed, around 10% are singletons. The sequencing input was memory (CD45RO+) T cells sorted from blood. The receptors derive from a woman between 18 and 29 years old in good health. CDR3s include the opening cysteine and the closing phenylalanine or tryptophan. Each record gives: CDR3 length, J gene, clone size, V gene, D gene, CDR3 DNA, CDR3 protein. The D gene is left open where the match is weak. The listing skips clone size in some rows; elsewhere it reads once, few, many or a size class.

15,TRBJ2-2,few,TRBV10-1,.,TGCGCCAGCAGTGAGTCTGCAGGCTGGGCCGGGGAGCTGTTTTTT,CASSESAGWAGELFF
17,TRBJ2-5,few,TRBV7-8,TRBD2,TGTGCCAGCAGCGTGGGCTCTAGCGGGAAAGTTGTAGAGACCCAGTACTTC,CASSVGSSGKVVETQYF
14,TRBJ2-1,.,TRBV4-1,.,TGCGCCAGCAGCCGTCGACTCGATTACAATGAGCAGTTCTTC,CASSRRLDYNEQFF
14,TRBJ2-1,.,TRBV20-1,TRBD2,TGCAGTGCTAGAGCTAGCGGGTCTCTCAATGAGCAGTTCTTC,CSARASGSLNEQFF
13,TRBJ1-5,few,TRBV20-1,TRBD1,TGCAGTGCTAGTAGGACAGGGAATCAGCCCCAGCATTTT,CSASRTGNQPQHF
15,TRBJ1-1,.,TRBV6-1,TRBD1,TGTGCCAGCAGTGACCTGTTTGACAGGGGAGCTGAAGCTTTCTTT,CASSDLFDRGAEAFF
16,TRBJ1-5,many,TRBV20-1,TRBD1,TGCAGTGCTAGAAGGGGCGGGACAGCTAGCAATCAGCCCCAGCATTTT,CSARRGGTASNQPQHF
17,TRBJ2-7,few,TRBV5-1,TRBD2,TGCGCCAGCAGCCCCCAGGCGTCTAGCGGGGGTACCTACGAGCAGTACTTC,CASSPQASSGGTYEQYF
13,TRBJ1-2,many,TRBV20-1,.,TGCAGTTTACCCGGGACCGACGCCTATGGCTACACCTTC,CSLPGTDAYGYTF
12,TRBJ2-2,.,TRBV12-3/TRBV12-4,.,TGTGCCAGCACCGAGGGGGCCGGGGAGCTGTTTTTT,CASTEGAGELFF
14,TRBJ2-5,.,TRBV20-1,.,TGCAGTGCTAGAAACCGCAGGGGGGGAGAGACCCAGTACTTC,CSARNRRGGETQYF
15,TRBJ2-2,few,TRBV6-1,TRBD2,TGTGCCAGCAGTAGGCGGGAGGGGAACACCGGGGAGCTGTTTTTT,CASSRREGNTGELFF
13,TRBJ1-1,.,TRBV14,.,TGTGCCAGCAGCCGCCAAACAGGGAGATATGCTTTCTTT,CASSRQTGRYAFF
14,TRBJ2-7,few,TRBV18,.,TGTGCCAGCTCACTCGACCTTCCCTCCTACGAGCAGTACTTC,CASSLDLPSYEQYF
15,TRBJ1-3,.,TRBV4-2,.,TGTGCCAGCAGCCAAGAAGGCCGATTTGGAAACACCATATATTTT,CASSQEGRFGNTIYF
17,TRBJ2-5,.,TRBV7-3,.,TGTGCCAGCAGCTTAATGGGCACTGGGGCGTTGCAAGAGACCCAGTACTTC,CASSLMGTGALQETQYF
12,TRBJ1-4,few,TRBV20-1,.,TGCAGTGCTAGGGAGTTTGGCGAAAAACTGTTTTTT,CSAREFGEKLFF
13,TRBJ2-1,.,TRBV5-1,.,TGCGCCAGCATCTTGGCGGGTTACAATGAGCAGTTCTTC,CASILAGYNEQFF
15,TRBJ2-1,.,TRBV5-1,.,TGCGCCAGCAGTGCCTTTCCCCTCTCCTACAATGAGCAGTTCTTC,CASSAFPLSYNEQFF
13,TRBJ2-3,few,TRBV7-9,.,TGTGCCAGCAGCTTATTCGCATTTACCACGCAGTATTTT,CASSLFAFTTQYF
15,TRBJ2-3,.,TRBV24-1,.,TGTGCCACCAGTGATGGGTCAGGGTTCCCAGATACGCAGTATTTT,CATSDGSGFPDTQYF
16,TRBJ2-7,few,TRBV28,TRBD2,TGTGCCAGCAGTTTATCCTCCGGGGGGATTTACTACGAGCAGTACTTC,CASSLSSGGIYYEQYF
14,TRBJ2-3,.,TRBV7-2,TRBD2,TGTGCCAGCAGCTTCAGTGGGGGGGACGATACGCAGTATTTT,CASSFSGGDDTQYF
13,TRBJ2-7,.,TRBV19,.,TGTGCCAGTATGGGCGTAAGCTCCTACGAGCAGTACTTC,CASMGVSSYEQYF
15,TRBJ2-5,.,TRBV5-4,TRBD1,TGTGCCAGCAGCTTGGCCGACAGGGATCAAGAGACCCAGTACTTC,CASSLADRDQETQYF
16,TRBJ2-1,many,TRBV5-1,TRBD2,TGCGCCAGCAGCACCTGGACTAGCGGGAGTCACAATGAGCAGTTCTTC,CASSTWTSGSHNEQFF
13,TRBJ2-7,few,TRBV20-1,.,TGCAGTGCCTCCCGAGATCGCGGGGCCGAGCAGTACTTC,CSASRDRGAEQYF
13,TRBJ1-5,.,TRBV12-3/TRBV12-4,.,TGTGCCAGCAGTTTCGGGGGGAGTCAGCCCCAGCATTTT,CASSFGGSQPQHF
15,TRBJ2-3,many,TRBV29-1,.,TGCAGCGTTGTAGGGGGGGAATCCGGCACAGATACGCAGTATTTT,CSVVGGESGTDTQYF